Below are 19 T cell receptor beta chains sequenced from a single sample in a study of cytomegalovirus exposure and HLA in healthy donors (dated by TCRdb to the late 2010s). The library came from the immunoSEQ multiplex PCR assay. For the multiplex PCR, a mixture combining 60 forward primers for TCR Vbeta segments and 13 reverse primers for TCR Jbeta segments was used. As stored in TCRdb, this immuneACCESS dataset retains in-frame rearrangements with V and J assigned. A fraction of the clones does not appear; measured against another copy, unresolved V genes explain less than half of the discrepancy, and the remainder lacks a known reason. The sample yields some 87,000 clones; around 78% were counted once. The ten biggest clones cover approximately 5.6% of the sample. Sequencing was done on a sample of PBMCs. The receptors come from a man aged 18 to 30 in good health and CMV-seropositive.

This clone has a single count. One end of the junction is discordant with germline, which a read error may explain. The chain links TRBV2 to TRBJ2-7; a possible D gene is TRBD1 (6 bases). Looked up from germline, CDR1 is SNHLY and CDR2 is FYNNEI. There are 11 residues in the CDR3. The CDR3 spells CASSEIQGFHF. The CDR3 nucleotides are TGTGCCAGCAGTGAAATTCAGGGGTTCCACTTC.

The chain combines TRBV18 with TRBJ1-2; D is unclear. This CDR3 spans 15 amino acids. Trimming took 1 base from V and 7 from J, leaving 16 bases between them. CDR1 and CDR2 (germline): KGHSH, LQKENI. The CDR3 spells CASSPQVGGSPGYTF. The DNA for the CDR3 is TGTGCCAGCTCACCACAGGTCGGAGGGTCTCCTGGCTACACCTTC.

This clone was seen a single time. The genes are TRBV30 and TRBJ2-7; 8 nucleotides align to TRBD2. Germline V gives CDR1 GTSNPN, CDR2 SVGIG (reference sequence). The CDR3 sequence is 12 residues long. Trimming removed 5 bases from V and 6 bases from J; junction bases left unmatched: 6. CDR3 sequence reads: CAWREGPGEQYF. The CDR3 DNA reads as TGTGCCTGGCGGGAGGGGCCCGGCGAGCAGTACTTC.

The V and J genes are TRBV4-1 and TRBJ1-2, with 7 bases matching TRBD1. The J segment lost 4 bases and the V segment lost 3 bases, leaving 8 bases of the junction unmatched. The CDR3 is made up of 15 amino acids. Germline CDR1 reads MGHRA; CDR2 reads YSYEKL. CDR3 DNA sequence: TGCGCCAGCAGCCACAAGACAGGGTCTGGCTATGGCTACACCTTC. Its translation is CASSHKTGSGYGYTF.

A few counts support this clone. The V and J genes are TRBV7-9 and TRBJ2-1; D may be TRBD1 (6 bases). This CDR3 region has 17 residues. V was clipped by 1 base and J by 0 bases, with 13 bases between them. Looked up from germline, CDR1 is SEHNR and CDR2 is FQNEAQ (reference sequence). The CDR3 coding sequence is TGTGCCAGCAGCTTAGTGGGACATATTAGCTCCTACAATGAGCAGTTCTTC. Encoded protein: CASSLVGHISSYNEQFF.

The chain joins TRBV6-5 to TRBJ1-5, with D possibly matching TRBD1 (6 bases). The CDR3 contains 13 residues. The germline V gene has CDR1 MNHEY and CDR2 SVGAGI. Trimming stripped 4 bases from V and 3 bases from J, with 7 bases between. CDR3 region: CASSWDINQPQHF. As DNA, the CDR3 is TGTGCCAGCAGTTGGGACATCAATCAGCCCCAGCATTTT.

The CDR3 DNA reads TGCGCCAGCAGCCAAGTTCCTGGGCTAAAGGAGCAGTACTTC. Protein product: CASSQVPGLKEQYF. V and J are TRBV4-1 and TRBJ2-7, with no clear D. CDR1 and CDR2 from the germline V gene are MGHRA and YSYEKL. This CDR3 is built from 14 residues. Between the trimmed V and J ends, which lost 1 base and 7 bases, there was a span of 14 bases.

Of note for this clone: Other DNA sequences within the sample encode an identical CDR3. This chain joins TRBV27 and TRBJ1-2; D is undetermined. V lost 3 bases, J lost 5 bases, and 10 bases lay in between. Germline CDR1 and CDR2: MNHEY and SMNVEV (reference sequence). The CDR3 loop spans 13 amino acids. The CDR3 region has the DNA TGTGCCAGCAGTTTGAGACAAAGTTATGGCTACACCTTC. Protein: CASSLRQSYGYTF.

The rearrangement joins TRBV11-2 to TRBJ2-3, with a possible D match to TRBD2 (5 bases). V lost 3 bases and J lost 10, with 20 bases in between. Germline V CDR1 and CDR2: SGHAT, FQNNGV. CDR3 length: 15 amino acids. The CDR3 DNA is TGTGCCAGCAGCTTGGAGCCCGGGTCCCGAGGGTCGCAGTATTTT. Translation gives CASSLEPGSRGSQYF.

The J gene is TRBJ1-1, the V gene TRBV10-1, with D tentatively TRBD1 (5 bases). V was clipped by 3 bases and J by 3 bases, with 14 bases between them. The germline CDR1 and CDR2 sequences are WNHNN and SYGVQD (reference sequence). CDR3 length: 15 amino acids. This chain's CDR3 is CASSDFGQGYTEAFF. The CDR3 nucleotides read TGCGCCAGCAGTGATTTCGGGCAGGGATACACTGAAGCTTTCTTT.

This clone was picked up one time. The chain employs TRBV5-6 and TRBJ2-7, with a weak D call TRBD2 (6 bases). The ends were cut back, 3 bases at V and 6 bases at J, with 16 bases in the middle. In germline, CDR1 is SGHDT, CDR2 YYEEEE. The CDR3 covers 14 residues. CDR3 nucleotides: TGTGCCAGCAGCTCGGGACTCCACCGCGGCGAGCAGTACTTC. Translation gives CASSSGLHRGEQYF.

This chain uses TRBV11-3 with TRBJ2-5; 7 bases line up with TRBD1. The V and J ends lost 5 bases and 4 bases, in that order; junction bases with no gene match: 7. The CDR3 is 14 amino acids. Germline CDR1 reads SGHNT; CDR2 reads YENEEA. CDR3 in amino acids: CASSAGGHIETQYF. CDR3 DNA: TGTGCCAGCAGCGCAGGGGGTCACATAGAGACCCAGTACTTC. The complete variable domain, with remaining parts taken from reference TRBV11-3 and TRBJ2-5, reads EAGVVQSPRYKIIEKKQPVAFWCNPISGHNTLYWYLQNLGQGPELLIRYENEEAVDDSQLPKDRFSAERLKGVDSTLKIQPAELGDSAVYLCASSAGGHIETQYFGPGTRLLVL.

The chain combines TRBV10-3 with TRBJ2-5; 14 positions match TRBD2. After removal of 4 bases from V and 5 bases from J, the junction contained 6 bases not matched to a gene. The V gene's germline CDR1 is ENHRY and CDR2 SYGVKD. The CDR3 sequence is 16 residues long. The DNA for the CDR3 is TGTGCCATCAGTGGACCCGGACTAGCGGGAGGTGAGACCCAGTACTTC. It specifies CAISGPGLAGGETQYF.

V and J are TRBV5-1 and TRBJ2-4; 9 bases map to TRBD1. The V segment lost 2 bases and the J segment 4 bases; nucleotides outside the gene matches: 1. Per the germline V gene, CDR1 is SGHRS and CDR2 is YFSETQ. This CDR3 has 14 amino acids. In nucleotides, the CDR3 is TGCGCCAGCAGCTTTGACAGGGGGAAAAACATTCAGTACTTC. This sequence encodes CASSFDRGKNIQYF.

This clone was recorded only once. The chain carries TRBV5-1 and TRBJ2-5; D is possibly TRBD2 (7 bases). Germline CDR1 reads SGHRS; CDR2 reads YFSETQ. The V and J ends lost 4 bases and 8 bases respectively, with 15 bases between them. CDR3 size: 13 residues. The CDR3 nucleotides read TGCGCCAGCAGCCAGGGCGGGGGCGACACCCAGTACTTC. Translation: CASSQGGGDTQYF. The complete variable domain, with remaining parts taken from reference TRBV5-1 and TRBJ2-5, reads KAGVTQTPRYLIKTRGQQVTLSCSPISGHRSVSWYQQTPGQGLQFLFEYFSETQRNKGNFPGRFSGRQFSNSRSEMNVSTLELGDSALYLCASSQGGGDTQYFGPGTRLLVL.

The chain links TRBV6-6 to TRBJ1-5, with 8 nucleotides matching TRBD1. The V and J ends lost 2 bases and 6 bases, in that order; junction bases with no gene match: 3. CDR1 and CDR2 (germline): MNHNY, SVGAGI (reference sequence). The CDR3 runs to 14 residues. The chain's CDR3 is CASSYTGGAQPQHF. Written as DNA, the CDR3 is TGTGCCAGCAGTTACACAGGGGGAGCTCAGCCCCAGCATTTT.

The chain joins TRBV7-9 to TRBJ2-2, with D possibly TRBD2 on 5 matching bases. V gave up 5 bases and J gave up 3 bases, with 10 bases separating them. This CDR3 is 14 amino acids long. From germline, CDR1 is SEHNR and CDR2 FQNEAQ (reference sequence). CDR3 sequence reads: CASSPSGYTGELFF. In DNA form, the CDR3 reads TGTGCCAGCAGCCCATCGGGGTACACCGGGGAGCTGTTTTTT.

This clone occurred once. The chain uses TRBV28 and TRBJ2-1, with 7 bases fitting TRBD2. The CDR3 extends over 15 amino acids. V shed 10 bases, J shed 2 bases, and the junction held 11 bases outside the gene matches. The germline V gene has CDR1 MDHEN and CDR2 SYDVKM. The CDR3: CANSRRELPYNEQFF. CDR3 DNA: TGTGCCAACTCACGGCGGGAGTTGCCCTACAATGAGCAGTTCTTC. The full variable domain, in which reference TRBV28 and TRBJ2-1 provide the parts outside the CDR3, is DVKVTQSSRYLVKRTGEKVFLECVQDMDHENMFWYRQDPGLGLRLIYFSYDVKMKEKGDIPEGYSVSREKKERFSLILESASTNQTSMYLCANSRRELPYNEQFFGPGTRLTVL.

This rearrangement joins TRBV2 to TRBJ2-1; 7 bases are shared with TRBD2. This CDR3 has 15 residues. Germline loops: CDR1 SNHLY, CDR2 FYNNEI. The V gene end was trimmed by 7 bases and the J gene end by 2 bases; junction bases not matched to a gene: 8. This CDR3 is CASTQTGLPYNEQFF. The CDR3 region has the DNA TGTGCCAGCACCCAAACGGGACTACCCTACAATGAGCAGTTCTTC.